This entry features one T cell receptor beta chain sequence. The sample is drawn from a study of beta chain features in type 1 diabetes. V trimming: 2 bases; J trimming: 0 bases; junction bases outside the gene matches: 14. The CDR3 extends over 18 amino acids. Per germline, CDR1 SGHRS and CDR2 YFSETQ. All of the isolated RNA was reverse transcribed, so expressed TCRB transcripts were sequenced. TCRdb keeps only in-frame clones here, not all; method: immunoSEQ multiplex PCR. The sample records over 700,000 clones, about 17% being singletons. Sequencing input: naive CD4+ T cells from blood. The chain employs TRBV5-1 and TRBJ2-7; TRBD1 aligns across 7 bases. This TCR was recovered from a woman between 18 and 29 years old in good health. The CDR3 sequence is CASSFRPGTARSSYEQYF. The DNA for the CDR3 is TGCGCCAGCAGCTTTAGACCCGGGACAGCCAGGAGCTCCTACGAGCAGTACTTC.